The T cell receptor (beta chain) under discussion was sequenced for a study of neoadjuvant anti-PD-1 for oral cavity cancer. About the study: Nivolumab at 3 mg/kg was mostly given biweekly, three to four doses, pre-surgery.

Documented time point: after neoadjuvant nivolumab, at surgical resection. These oral cavity squamous cell carcinomas were HPV-negative and locally advanced. Losses at the gene ends were 4 bases for V and 1 base for J; bases not matched to a gene: 7. The CDR3 has 16 amino acids. The germline CDR1 and CDR2 sequences are MNHEY and SMNVEV (reference sequence). Method: immunoSEQ multiplex PCR; TCRdb's copy keeps in-frame clones and lacks some. The sample shows nearly 15,000 clones, 35% to 50% of them seen only once. The V and J genes are TRBV27 and TRBJ1-2, with 9 bases identical to TRBD1. The TCR originated in a person aged 40 to 85 with oral cavity squamous cell carcinoma. The sample in question was tumor tissue, obtained after nivolumab (anti-PD-1) treatment. CDR3 in amino acids: CASSSYWTGDNYGYTF. The CDR3 DNA reads TGTGCCAGCAGTTCCTACTGGACAGGGGATAACTATGGCTACACCTTC.